Listed here is a single T cell receptor (beta chain). The V end was cut by 6 bases, the J end by 2 bases, with 3 bases between. Germline lookup yields CDR1 SGHNT and CDR2 YENEEA. The CDR3 totals 11 residues. The data derive from a study of blood T cell repertoires in COVID-19. Some clones are missing from TCRdb's copy, which holds only in-frame ones; the method was immunoSEQ multiplex PCR. The table shows a few hundred thousand clones, with 70% to 90% occurring only once. The V and J genes are TRBV11-3 and TRBJ2-3, with unresolved D. The sequencing input was PBMCs or T cells enriched from blood (not recorded which). This TCR was recovered from a woman aged 40 to 50 with acute COVID-19. The CDR3 region has the DNA TGTGCCAGCAGTAACACAGATACGCAGTATTTT. Translation gives CASSNTDTQYF. Full variable domain (outside the CDR3, taken from reference TRBV11-3 and TRBJ2-3): EAGVVQSPRYKIIEKKQPVAFWCNPISGHNTLYWYLQNLGQGPELLIRYENEEAVDDSQLPKDRFSAERLKGVDSTLKIQPAELGDSAVYLCASSNTDTQYFGPGTRLTVL.